This entry lists 7 T cell receptor beta chains sequenced from one sample in a study of cytomegalovirus exposure and HLA in healthy donors. Data came from immunoSEQ multiplex PCR; TCRdb stores just in-frame clones and leaves some out. The sample includes 110,000 to 150,000 clones, less than 95% seen only once; the top ten take 1.5% to 2%. The sample taken for sequencing was PBMCs. All receptors derive from a man younger than 30 in good health and CMV-seropositive.

The chain links TRBV27 to TRBJ2-3; TRBD2 matches at 12 bases. The CDR3 sequence is 14 residues long. With V trimmed by 3 bases and J by 6 bases, 1 base remained unmatched. Germline values: CDR1 MNHEY, CDR2 SMNVEV (reference sequence). CDR3 DNA: TGTGCCAGCAGTTTCGGGACTAGCGGGGATACGCAGTATTTT. Its translation is CASSFGTSGDTQYF.

About this clone: Its ends do not fully match the called genes, so a read error is possible. The CDR3 nucleotides read TGTGCCAGCAGTGAGCGGGGGTCTCTTAACTTC. Encoded protein: CASSERGSLNF. The chain recombines TRBV2 with TRBJ2-7, with 7 bases fitting TRBD2. The CDR3 contains 11 residues. Germline V lookup: CDR1 SNHLY, CDR2 FYNNEI.

This chain joins TRBV15 and TRBJ1-5, with 9 positions matching TRBD1. V lost 8 bases and J lost 3; bases outside the gene matches: 2. Germline CDR1 LNHNV, CDR2 YYDKDF (reference sequence). The CDR3 contains 13 residues. CDR3 protein: CATGTGINQPQHF. In DNA form, the CDR3 reads TGTGCCACCGGGACAGGGATCAATCAGCCCCAGCATTTT.

The chain uses TRBV6-1 and TRBJ2-7, with 9 bases that match TRBD2. Germline CDR1 and CDR2: MNHNS and SASEGT. V gave up 0 bases and J gave up 4 bases; unmatched junction bases: 4. The CDR3 runs to 15 residues. The CDR3 reads CASSEAPSGEYEQYF. Written as DNA, the CDR3 is TGTGCCAGCAGTGAAGCGCCTAGCGGGGAATACGAGCAGTACTTC.

This chain uses TRBV14 with TRBJ2-3; D possibly corresponds to TRBD2 (7 bases). Germline CDR1 reads SGHDN; CDR2 reads FVKESK. This CDR3 spans 16 amino acids. Trimming removed 4 bases at V and 6 bases at J, with 20 bases between. The CDR3 bases are TGTGCCAGCAGCCCGTCCAGGGCGGGGGCGTCTGATACGCAGTATTTT. Translating it yields CASSPSRAGASDTQYF.

The chain recombines TRBV7-2 with TRBJ2-7; TRBD1 matches at 9 bases. This CDR3 has 15 amino acids. V gave up 1 base and J gave up 5 bases; unmatched junction bases: 6. Germline CDR1 reads SGHTA; CDR2 reads FQGNSA. The CDR3: CASSLVWTGVHEQYF. In nucleotides, the CDR3 is TGTGCCAGCAGCTTAGTTTGGACAGGGGTTCACGAGCAGTACTTC.

V usage is TRBV6-1 and J usage is TRBJ2-2, with TRBD1 identical over 7 bases. The CDR3 loop spans 16 amino acids. The V gene's germline CDR1 is MNHNS and CDR2 SASEGT. Trimming at V came to 4 bases and at J to 2 bases, leaving 7 bases not matched to a gene. CDR3 coding DNA: TGTGCCAGCAGTGTAGAGGGACAGTCAAACACCGGGGAGCTGTTTTTT. Translating it yields CASSVEGQSNTGELFF.